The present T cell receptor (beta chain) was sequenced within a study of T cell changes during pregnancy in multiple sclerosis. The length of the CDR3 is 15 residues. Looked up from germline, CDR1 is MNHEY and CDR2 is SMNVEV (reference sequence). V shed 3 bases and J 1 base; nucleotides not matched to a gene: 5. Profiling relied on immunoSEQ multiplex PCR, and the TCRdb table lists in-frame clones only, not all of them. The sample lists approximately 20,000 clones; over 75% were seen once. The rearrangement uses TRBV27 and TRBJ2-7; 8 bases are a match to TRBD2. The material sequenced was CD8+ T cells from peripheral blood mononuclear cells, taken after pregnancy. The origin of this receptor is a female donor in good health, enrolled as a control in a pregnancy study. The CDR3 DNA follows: TGTGCCAGCAGTTTTGACCGGGGGGGATCCTACGAGCAGTACTTC. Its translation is CASSFDRGGSYEQYF.